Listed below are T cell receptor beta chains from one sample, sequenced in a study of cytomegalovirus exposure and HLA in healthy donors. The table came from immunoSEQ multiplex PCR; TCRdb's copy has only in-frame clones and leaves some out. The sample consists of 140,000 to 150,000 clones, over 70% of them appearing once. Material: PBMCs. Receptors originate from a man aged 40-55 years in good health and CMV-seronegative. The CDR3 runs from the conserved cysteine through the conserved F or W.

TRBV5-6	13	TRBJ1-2	CASSFRTRDGYTF
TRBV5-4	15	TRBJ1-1	CASSLPTGANTEAFF
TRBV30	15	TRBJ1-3	CAWRKDRVGGNTIYF
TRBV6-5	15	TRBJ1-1	CASSYDWRQHTEAFF
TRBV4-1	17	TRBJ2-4	CASSQRQGEIAKNIQYF
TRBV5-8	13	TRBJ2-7	CASSPGLALEQYF
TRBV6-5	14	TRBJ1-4	CASTKQGSNEKLFF
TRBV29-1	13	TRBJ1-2	CSVVELANYGYTF
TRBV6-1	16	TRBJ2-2	CASSERGGPVTGELFF
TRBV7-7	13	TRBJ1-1	CASSQEPNTEAFF
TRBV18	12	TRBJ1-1	CASSRVNTEAFF
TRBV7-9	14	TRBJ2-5	CASRLTGFQETQYF
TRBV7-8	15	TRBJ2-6	CASSLAGPGANVLTF
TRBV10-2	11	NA	CASSDHYEQYF
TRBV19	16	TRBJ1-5	CASSRGGGFARQPQHF
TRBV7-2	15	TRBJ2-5	CASSLGVGGQETQYF
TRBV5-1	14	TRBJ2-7	CASRPSGSAYEQYF
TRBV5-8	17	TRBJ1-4	CASTQGWGAGTNEKLFF
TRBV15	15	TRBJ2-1	CATSPYSGGANEQFF
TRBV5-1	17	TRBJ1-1	CASSLALSPSPNTEAFF
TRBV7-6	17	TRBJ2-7	CASSFAGRADAAYEQYF
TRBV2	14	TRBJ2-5	CASSEARVGETQYF
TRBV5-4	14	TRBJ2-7	CASSSGDRAYEQYF
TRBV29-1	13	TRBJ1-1	CSVDGGEFTEAFF
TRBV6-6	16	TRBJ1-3	CASSYSGLPGGNTIYF
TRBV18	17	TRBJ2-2	CASSNYGSGAITGELFF